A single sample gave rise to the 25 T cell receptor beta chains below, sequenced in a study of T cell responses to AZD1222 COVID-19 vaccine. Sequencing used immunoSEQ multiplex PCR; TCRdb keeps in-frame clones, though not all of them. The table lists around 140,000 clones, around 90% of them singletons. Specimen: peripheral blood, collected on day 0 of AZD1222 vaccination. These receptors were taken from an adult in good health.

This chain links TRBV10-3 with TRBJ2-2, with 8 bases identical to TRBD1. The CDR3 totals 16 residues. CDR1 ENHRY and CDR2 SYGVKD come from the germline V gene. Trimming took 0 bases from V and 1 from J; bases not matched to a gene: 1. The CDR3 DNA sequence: TGTGCCATCAGTGAGTCCAGGGGGCAGAACACCGGGGAGCTGTTTTTT. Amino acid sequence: CAISESRGQNTGELFF.

CDR3 loop: CAWSVMGDRDFKGNQPQHF. The CDR3 DNA sequence: TGTGCCTGGAGTGTAATGGGGGACAGGGATTTTAAGGGGAATCAGCCCCAGCATTTT. V and J are TRBV30 and TRBJ1-5; 9 bases match TRBD1. Per germline, CDR1 GTSNPN and CDR2 SVGIG (reference sequence). The CDR3 is made up of 19 amino acids. V dropped 0 bases and J dropped 4; count of bases not matched to a gene: 16. The whole variable domain, remainder taken from reference TRBV30 and TRBJ1-5, is SQTIHQWPATLVQPVGSPLSLECTVEGTSNPNLYWYRQAAGRGLQLLFYSVGIGQISSEVPQNLSASRPQDRQFILSSKKLLLSDSGFYLCAWSVMGDRDFKGNQPQHFGDGTRLSIL.

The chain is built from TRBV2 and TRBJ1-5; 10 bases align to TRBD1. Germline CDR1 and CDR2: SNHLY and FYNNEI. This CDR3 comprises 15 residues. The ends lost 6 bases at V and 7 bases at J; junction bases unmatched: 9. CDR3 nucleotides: TGTGCCAGCAGCGGGGACAGGGGTGGAGGACAGCCCCAGCATTTT. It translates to CASSGDRGGGQPQHF.

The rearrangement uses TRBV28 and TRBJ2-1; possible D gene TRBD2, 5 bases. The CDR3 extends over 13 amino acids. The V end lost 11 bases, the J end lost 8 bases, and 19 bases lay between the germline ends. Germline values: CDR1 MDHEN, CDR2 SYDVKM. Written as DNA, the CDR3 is TGTGCCGGGCAGGACTTAGGGATCCATGAGCAGTTCTTC. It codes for CAGQDLGIHEQFF.

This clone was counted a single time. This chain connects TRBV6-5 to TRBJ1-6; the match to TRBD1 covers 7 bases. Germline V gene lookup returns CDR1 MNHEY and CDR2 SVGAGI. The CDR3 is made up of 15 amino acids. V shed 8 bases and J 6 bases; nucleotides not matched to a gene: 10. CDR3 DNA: TGTGCCAGCTCCCTAACAGGGGTCTCTAATTCACCCCTCCACTTT. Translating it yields CASSLTGVSNSPLHF.

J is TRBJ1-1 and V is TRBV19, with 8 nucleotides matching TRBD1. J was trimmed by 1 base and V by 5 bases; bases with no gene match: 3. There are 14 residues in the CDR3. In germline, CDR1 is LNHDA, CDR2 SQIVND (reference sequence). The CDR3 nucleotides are TGTGCCAGTAGTTCAGGGGGCCCGAACACTGAAGCTTTCTTT. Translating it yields CASSSGGPNTEAFF.

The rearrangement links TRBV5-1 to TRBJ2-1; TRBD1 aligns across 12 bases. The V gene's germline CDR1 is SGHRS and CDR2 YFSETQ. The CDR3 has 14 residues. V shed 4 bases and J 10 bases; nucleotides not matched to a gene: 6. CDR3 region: CASSLGQGAGEQFF. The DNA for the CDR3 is TGCGCCAGCAGCCTGGGACAGGGGGCGGGGGAGCAGTTCTTC.

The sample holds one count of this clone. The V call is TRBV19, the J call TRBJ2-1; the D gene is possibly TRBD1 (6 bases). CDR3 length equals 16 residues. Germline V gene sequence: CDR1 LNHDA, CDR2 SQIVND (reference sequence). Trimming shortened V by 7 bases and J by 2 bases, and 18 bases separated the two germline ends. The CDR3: CASTLANRAAYNEQFF. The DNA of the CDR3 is TGTGCCAGTACCTTGGCCAACAGGGCGGCCTACAATGAGCAGTTCTTC.

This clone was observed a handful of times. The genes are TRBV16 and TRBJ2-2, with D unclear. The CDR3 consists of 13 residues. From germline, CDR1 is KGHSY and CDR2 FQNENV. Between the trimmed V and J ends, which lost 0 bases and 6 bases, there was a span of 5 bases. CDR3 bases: TGTGCCAGCAGCCAATCAAAGGCCGGGGAGCTGTTTTTT. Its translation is CASSQSKAGELFF.

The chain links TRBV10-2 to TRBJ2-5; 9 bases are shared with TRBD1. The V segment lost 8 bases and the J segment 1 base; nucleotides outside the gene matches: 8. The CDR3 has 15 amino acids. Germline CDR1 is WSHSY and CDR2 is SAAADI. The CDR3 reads CASQTGGEGQETQYF. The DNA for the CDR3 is TGCGCCAGCCAAACAGGGGGCGAGGGCCAAGAGACCCAGTACTTC.

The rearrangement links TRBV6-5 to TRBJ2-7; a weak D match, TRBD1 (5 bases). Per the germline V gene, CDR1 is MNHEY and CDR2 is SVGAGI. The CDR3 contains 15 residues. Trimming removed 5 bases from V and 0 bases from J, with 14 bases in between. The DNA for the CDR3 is TGTGCCAGCAGTCCAGGGTCTACCCTCTCCTACGAGCAGTACTTC. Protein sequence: CASSPGSTLSYEQYF.

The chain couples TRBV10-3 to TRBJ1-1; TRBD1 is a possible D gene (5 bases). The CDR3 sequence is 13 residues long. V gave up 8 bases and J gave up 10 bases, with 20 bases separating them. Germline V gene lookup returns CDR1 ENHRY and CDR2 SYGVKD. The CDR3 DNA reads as TGTGCCATCCGTGGGGGACCGGAGGACCGAGCTTTCTTT. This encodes CAIRGGPEDRAFF.

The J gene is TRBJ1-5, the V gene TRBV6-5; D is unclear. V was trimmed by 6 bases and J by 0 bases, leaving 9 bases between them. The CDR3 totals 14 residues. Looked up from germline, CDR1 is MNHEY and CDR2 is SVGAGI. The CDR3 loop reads CASRPTNSNQPQHF. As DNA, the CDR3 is TGTGCCAGCAGGCCCACCAATAGCAATCAGCCCCAGCATTTT.

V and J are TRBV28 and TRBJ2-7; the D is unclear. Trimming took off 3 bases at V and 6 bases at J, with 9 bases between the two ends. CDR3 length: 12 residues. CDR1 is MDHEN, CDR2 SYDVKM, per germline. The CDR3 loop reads CASSLPGFEQYF. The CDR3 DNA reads TGTGCCAGCAGTTTGCCCGGGTTCGAGCAGTACTTC.

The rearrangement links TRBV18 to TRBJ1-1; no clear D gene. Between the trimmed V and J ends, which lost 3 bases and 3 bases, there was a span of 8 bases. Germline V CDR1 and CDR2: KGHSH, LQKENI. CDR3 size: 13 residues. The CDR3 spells CASSPGLHTEAFF. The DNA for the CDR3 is TGTGCCAGCTCACCCGGGCTGCACACTGAAGCTTTCTTT.

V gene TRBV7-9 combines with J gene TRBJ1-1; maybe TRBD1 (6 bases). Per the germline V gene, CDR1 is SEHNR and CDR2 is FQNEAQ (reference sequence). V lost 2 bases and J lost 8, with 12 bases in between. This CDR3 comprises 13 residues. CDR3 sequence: CASSLKGGLEAFF. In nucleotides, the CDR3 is TGTGCCAGCAGCTTAAAGGGGGGGCTAGAAGCTTTCTTT.

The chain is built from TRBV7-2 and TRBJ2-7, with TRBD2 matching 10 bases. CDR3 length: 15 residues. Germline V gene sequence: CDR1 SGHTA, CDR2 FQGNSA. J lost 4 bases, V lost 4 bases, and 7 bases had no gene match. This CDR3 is CASSSLAGVRYEQYF. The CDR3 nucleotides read TGTGCCAGCAGCTCGCTAGCGGGAGTAAGATACGAGCAGTACTTC.

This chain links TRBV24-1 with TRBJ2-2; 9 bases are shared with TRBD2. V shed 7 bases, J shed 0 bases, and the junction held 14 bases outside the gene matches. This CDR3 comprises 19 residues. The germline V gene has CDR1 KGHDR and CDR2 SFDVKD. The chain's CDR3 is CATRRLRRRGGPNTGELFF. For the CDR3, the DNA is TGTGCCACCAGACGACTTAGAAGGCGGGGGGGCCCGAACACCGGGGAGCTGTTTTTT.

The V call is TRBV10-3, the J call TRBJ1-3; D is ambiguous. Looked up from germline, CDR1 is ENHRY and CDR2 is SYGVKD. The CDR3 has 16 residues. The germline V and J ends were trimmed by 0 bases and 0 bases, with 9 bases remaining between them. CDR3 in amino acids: CAISESGVNSGNTIYF. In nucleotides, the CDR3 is TGTGCCATCAGTGAGTCTGGAGTCAACTCTGGAAACACCATATATTTT.

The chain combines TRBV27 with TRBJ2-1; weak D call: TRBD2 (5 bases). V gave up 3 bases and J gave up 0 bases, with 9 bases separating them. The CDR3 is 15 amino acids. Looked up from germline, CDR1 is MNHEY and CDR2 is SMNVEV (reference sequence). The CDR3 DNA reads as TGTGCCAGCAGTTTGATGGGGAGCTCCTACAATGAGCAGTTCTTC. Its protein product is CASSLMGSSYNEQFF.

In DNA, the CDR3 is TGTGCCAGCAGTTACTCGTTCCGGGGGTTGAACACTGAAGCTTTCTTT. This sequence encodes CASSYSFRGLNTEAFF. The V and J genes are TRBV6-2 or TRBV6-3 and TRBJ1-1; tentatively, D is TRBD1 (5 bases). Germline-derived CDR1 and CDR2 are MNHEY and SVGEGT. V dropped 0 bases and J dropped 0 bases, with 11 bases sitting between them. The CDR3 spans 16 residues.

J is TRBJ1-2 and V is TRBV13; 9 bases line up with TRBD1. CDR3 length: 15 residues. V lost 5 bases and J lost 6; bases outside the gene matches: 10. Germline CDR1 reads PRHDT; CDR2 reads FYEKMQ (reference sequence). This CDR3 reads CASSRDRGSTHGYTF. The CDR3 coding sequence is TGTGCCAGCAGCCGAGACAGGGGGTCCACCCATGGCTACACCTTC.

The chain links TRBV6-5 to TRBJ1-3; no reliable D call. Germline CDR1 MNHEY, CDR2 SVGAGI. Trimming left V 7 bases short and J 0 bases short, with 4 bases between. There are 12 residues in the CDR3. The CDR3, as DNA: TGTGCCAGCAAGGCCTCTGGAAACACCATATATTTT. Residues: CASKASGNTIYF.

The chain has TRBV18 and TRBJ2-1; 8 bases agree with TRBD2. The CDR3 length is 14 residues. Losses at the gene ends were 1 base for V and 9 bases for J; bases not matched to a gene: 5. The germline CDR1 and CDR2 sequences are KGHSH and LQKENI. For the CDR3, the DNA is TGTGCCAGCTCACCACTAGCGGGGACCGGTGAGCAGTTCTTC. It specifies CASSPLAGTGEQFF.

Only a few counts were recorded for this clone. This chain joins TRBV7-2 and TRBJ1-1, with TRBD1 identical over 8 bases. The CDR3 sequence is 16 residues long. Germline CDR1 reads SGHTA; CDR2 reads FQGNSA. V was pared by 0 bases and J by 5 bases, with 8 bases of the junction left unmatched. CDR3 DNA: TGTGCCAGCAGCTTAGCTGCAGGGGGCCTGGGGACTGAAGCTTTCTTT. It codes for CASSLAAGGLGTEAFF.